The following is a T cell receptor beta chain sequence with its context. As yet, its antigen is unknown. The record originates from a study of T-cell reconstitution after alpha-beta-depleted transplantation in children. The germline gives CDR1 SGHRS, CDR2 YFSETQ. Trimming cost V 4 bases and J 0 bases; bases outside gene matches: 7. The CDR3 covers 16 residues. A library of TCRbeta sequences, prepared with unique molecular identifiers, was generated. TCRdb reanalysed the PCR reads using MiXCR and keeps one entry per CDR3 protein. The sample includes over 200,000 distinct CDR3 sequences, about a sixth of them seen just once. Study-wide results and caveats: The origin of high day-60 TCRbeta diversity in some patients lay in surviving recipient T cells and thymic progenitors. Several hundred expanded graft clones reportedly supplied alpha-beta T cells about two months after transplant.

This receptor was taken from a male patient between 2 and 9 years old who had a stem cell transplant for acute lymphoblastic leukemia, so the T cells may come from the graft donor. V usage is TRBV5-1 and J usage is TRBJ2-1; the match to TRBD2 covers 7 bases. The input for sequencing was PBMCs, mostly from graft donor cells, taken 360 days after TCRalphabeta/CD19-depleted stem cell transplant. The CDR3 loop reads CASSPTSQNSYNEQFF. CDR3 nucleotide sequence: TGCGCCAGCAGCCCGACTAGCCAAAACTCCTACAATGAGCAGTTCTTC.